A single sample gave rise to the 15 T cell receptor beta chains below, sequenced in a study of CD8+ T cells in alopecia areata. Reverse transcribed after extraction, RNA yielded cDNA as the sequencing template. Repertoires were generated with immunoSEQ multiplex PCR, while TCRdb's copy carries only in-frame clones and drops some. The table shows 150,000 to 200,000 clones, with 55% occurring only once. The material sequenced was CD4+ T cells sorted from blood. The origin of the receptors is a human donor in good health.

This clone came up a few times. This chain uses TRBV27 with TRBJ1-5, with a weak D call TRBD1 (5 bases). In germline, CDR1 is MNHEY, CDR2 SMNVEV (reference sequence). V was cut by 8 bases and J by 5 bases, with 13 bases left in between. The CDR3 spans 13 residues. The CDR3 sequence is CASLRDRDQPQHF. Written as DNA, the CDR3 is TGTGCCAGCCTCCGGGACCGCGATCAGCCCCAGCATTTT.

V gene TRBV5-6 combines with J gene TRBJ2-7, with a tentative D call TRBD2 (5 bases). CDR3 length equals 14 residues. The V end lost 3 bases, the J end lost 1 base, and 11 bases lay between the germline ends. The germline V gene has CDR1 SGHDT and CDR2 YYEEEE. The CDR3 loop is CASSSRASSYEQYF. The CDR3 DNA sequence: TGTGCCAGCAGCTCGAGGGCCTCATCCTACGAGCAGTACTTC.

V and J are TRBV20-1 and TRBJ1-2; no firm D call. V lost 2 bases and J 2 bases, leaving 3 bases between the germline ends. Per germline, CDR1 DFQATT and CDR2 SNEGSKA (reference sequence). CDR3 length: 11 residues. CDR3 sequence reads: CSARKNYGYTF. The CDR3 DNA reads as TGCAGTGCTAGAAAGAACTATGGCTACACCTTC.

The chain combines TRBV7-2 with TRBJ2-1, with 9 nucleotides matching TRBD2. With V trimmed by 1 base and J by 7 bases, 14 bases remained unmatched. The CDR3 contains 18 residues. Germline V CDR1 and CDR2: SGHTA, FQGNSA. The CDR3 DNA reads as TGTGCCAGCAGCTTAGTGCGTAGCGGGAGTCACCTCGTGAATGAGCAGTTCTTC. It encodes CASSLVRSGSHLVNEQFF.

The chain is built from TRBV5-6 and TRBJ2-5; 9 bases align to TRBD2. V shed 4 bases and J 5 bases; nucleotides not matched to a gene: 9. CDR3 length: 15 amino acids. CDR1 is SGHDT and CDR2 is YYEEEE in the germline V gene. CDR3 sequence: CASSHTLAGDETQYF. Written as DNA, the CDR3 is TGTGCCAGCAGCCACACCTTAGCGGGGGACGAGACCCAGTACTTC.

This chain uses TRBV28 with TRBJ1-5; D perhaps matches TRBD1 (5 bases). The CDR3 consists of 14 residues. Germline V lookup: CDR1 MDHEN, CDR2 SYDVKM. V dropped 3 bases and J dropped 6 bases, with 12 bases sitting between them. CDR3 bases: TGTGCCAGCAGTTTGTCGGGGGACGGTCAGCCCCAGCATTTT. This encodes CASSLSGDGQPQHF.

This clone has only one observation. The rearrangement uses TRBV6-1 and TRBJ2-3; D unclear. This CDR3 spans 12 amino acids. Trimming cost V 2 bases and J 7 bases, with 7 bases left between them. Germline lookup yields CDR1 MNHNS and CDR2 SASEGT. The CDR3, as DNA: TGTGCCAGCAGTGAAAGTCATTATACGCAGTATTTT. Protein: CASSESHYTQYF.

The chain links TRBV4-2 to TRBJ2-1; 7 bases match TRBD2. Germline CDR1 reads LGHNA; CDR2 reads YNFKEQ. Losses at the gene ends were 1 base for V and 5 bases for J; bases not matched to a gene: 11. This CDR3 comprises 17 residues. The CDR3 spells CASSQGRGGQGHNEQFF. CDR3 coding DNA: TGTGCCAGCAGCCAAGGTCGGGGAGGGCAGGGTCACAATGAGCAGTTCTTC.

V is TRBV27 and J is TRBJ2-1, with D perhaps given as TRBD1 or TRBD2 (5 bases each). The germline CDR1 and CDR2 sequences are MNHEY and SMNVEV (reference sequence). The CDR3 loop spans 13 amino acids. V shed 6 bases and J shed 9 bases, with 15 bases lying between them. The CDR3 coding sequence is TGTGCCAGCAGCCCGGGACCCTCGATTGAGCAGTTCTTC. Its translation: CASSPGPSIEQFF.

This clone has a handful of counts. The chain couples TRBV5-6 to TRBJ2-3, with a possible D match to TRBD2 (6 bases). The CDR3 spans 15 residues. Germline lookup yields CDR1 SGHDT and CDR2 YYEEEE. V was shortened by 4 bases and J by 1 base, with 13 bases between the two germline ends. The CDR3 sequence is CASSTQGGRTDTQYF. The CDR3 bases are TGTGCCAGCAGCACCCAAGGAGGGCGCACAGATACGCAGTATTTT.

This clone was seen a handful of times. The chain recombines TRBV20-1 with TRBJ1-2; D is ambiguous. Trimming removed 6 bases from V and 4 bases from J, with 9 bases in between. Germline lookup yields CDR1 DFQATT and CDR2 SNEGSKA (reference sequence). The CDR3 has 11 amino acids. CDR3 DNA sequence: TGCAGTGCCAAAGGGTCCTATGGCTACACCTTC. It translates to CSAKGSYGYTF.

V usage is TRBV30 and J usage is TRBJ1-5; D might be TRBD1 (5 bases). Germline V CDR1 and CDR2: GTSNPN, SVGIG (reference sequence). Deletions cut 1 base from V and 5 bases from J, with 12 bases between. The CDR3 loop spans 14 amino acids. Written as DNA, the CDR3 is TGTGCCTGGAGTGGGGCGTGGGGGGATCAGCCCCAGCATTTT. It encodes CAWSGAWGDQPQHF.

This sequence joins TRBV28 and TRBJ2-1; TRBD2 might be the D (5 bases). The V end lost 7 bases, the J end lost 0 bases, and 13 bases lay between the germline ends. The CDR3 runs to 15 residues. Germline CDR1 is MDHEN and CDR2 is SYDVKM. The CDR3 DNA reads as TGTGCCAGCACCTCGCTTGGGAGCTCCTACAATGAGCAGTTCTTC. Protein: CASTSLGSSYNEQFF.

CDR3 in DNA: TGTGCCAGCAAGGCCGAGGGCGGCGGGGAGCTGTTTTTT. It is translated as CASKAEGGGELFF. This chain connects TRBV11-2 to TRBJ2-2; D might be TRBD2 (5 bases). The CDR3 has 13 residues. The V and J ends lost 7 bases and 7 bases respectively, with 13 bases between them. The germline gives CDR1 SGHAT, CDR2 FQNNGV. Combining the CDR3 with reference TRBV11-2 and TRBJ2-2 gives the whole variable domain EAGVAQSPRYKIIEKRQSVAFWCNPISGHATLYWYQQILGQGPKLLIQFQNNGVVDDSQLPKDRFSAERLKGVDSTLKIQPAKLEDSAVYLCASKAEGGGELFFGEGSRLTVL.

V gene TRBV18 combines with J gene TRBJ1-1; 7 nucleotides agree with TRBD1. The germline V gene encodes CDR1 KGHSH and CDR2 LQKENI. V gave up 6 bases and J gave up 0 bases; unmatched junction bases: 4. There are 14 residues in the CDR3. CDR3 residues: CASSAGGMNTEAFF. The CDR3 nucleotides read TGTGCCAGCTCGGCAGGGGGAATGAACACTGAAGCTTTCTTT.